The 18 T cell receptor beta chains listed next were all sequenced from one sample in a study of vaccination effects on CD4 cells after COVID-19. ViraFEST expansion of antigen-specific CD4+ T cells with viral peptide pools preceded sequencing. The authors isolated CD4+ T cells after roughly eleven days of culture. Some clones are missing from TCRdb's copy, which holds only in-frame ones; the method was immunoSEQ multiplex PCR. This sample carries tens of thousands of clones, around 70% of them seen once, and the ten largest clones take under 2%. No antigen is known for these receptors. Sample: CD4+ T cells from PBMCs cultured with HCoV-229E spike peptides, taken before COVID-19 vaccination. These TCRs come from a human donor who received a COVID-19 vaccine.

The chain uses TRBV2 and TRBJ1-2, with a tentative D call TRBD1 (5 bases). This CDR3 is 14 amino acids long. Germline V gene data show CDR1 as SNHLY and CDR2 as FYNNEI. V shed 2 bases and J shed 8 bases, with 15 bases lying between them. The CDR3 DNA is TGTGCCAGCAGTGAACTGGGGGAGGGTGGCGGCTACACCTTC. Translation: CASSELGEGGGYTF.

The chain couples TRBV7-2 to TRBJ1-1; TRBD1 might be the D (6 bases). This CDR3 has 15 amino acids. The germline CDR1 and CDR2 sequences are SGHTA and FQGNSA. V gave up 5 bases and J gave up 4 bases, with 17 bases separating them. CDR3 bases: TGTGCCAGCAGCCCCCACAGGGTCGTTACCACTGAAGCTTTCTTT. Encoded protein: CASSPHRVVTTEAFF.

This chain links TRBV2 with TRBJ2-1, with 9 nucleotides matching TRBD2. The trim removed 7 bases at V and 0 bases at J, leaving 1 base unmatched. This CDR3 contains 14 residues. Germline loops: CDR1 SNHLY, CDR2 FYNNEI. The CDR3 DNA follows: TGTGCCAGCACAGCGGGGGGCTCCTACAATGAGCAGTTCTTC. Its protein product is CASTAGGSYNEQFF. Looking up the rest from reference TRBV2 and TRBJ2-1 gives the full variable domain: EPEVTQTPSHQVTQMGQEVILRCVPISNHLYFYWYRQILGQKVEFLVSFYNNEISEKSEIFDDQFSVERPDGSNFTLKIRSTKLEDSAMYFCASTAGGSYNEQFFGPGTRLTVL.

The chain employs TRBV14 and TRBJ2-7; a possible D gene is TRBD1 (5 bases). CDR1 SGHDN and CDR2 FVKESK come from the germline V gene. CDR3 length equals 14 residues. The V end was cut by 8 bases, the J end by 4 bases, with 18 bases between. In DNA form, the CDR3 reads TGTGCCAGCTCAGCCACTAACAGACAGTACGAGCAGTACGTC. Translated: CASSATNRQYEQYV.

The chain links TRBV6-1 to TRBJ1-4, with D hard to call. The V end lost 3 bases, the J end lost 0 bases, and 11 bases lay between the germline ends. Germline V gene sequence: CDR1 MNHNS, CDR2 SASEGT. The CDR3 runs 16 residues. The CDR3 region is CASSESQAPTNEKLFF. CDR3 bases: TGTGCCAGCAGTGAGTCGCAGGCCCCAACTAATGAAAAACTGTTTTTT.

The chain has TRBV18 and TRBJ2-5; perhaps D is TRBD1 or TRBD2 (5 bases each). This CDR3 is 13 amino acids long. Germline V CDR1 and CDR2: KGHSH, LQKENI. The V gene lost 3 bases and the J gene lost 4 bases, with 9 bases spanning the gap. CDR3 amino acids: CASSPRDLETQYF. CDR3 bases: TGTGCCAGCTCACCCCGGGACCTAGAGACCCAGTACTTC.

The CDR3 is CASSLDQGVAPQHF. The CDR3 DNA reads TGCGCCAGCAGCTTGGACCAGGGAGTTGCGCCCCAGCATTTT. This chain uses TRBV5-1 with TRBJ1-5; possibly TRBD1 for D (5 bases). This CDR3 is built from 14 residues. V lost 0 bases and J 9 bases, leaving 13 bases between the germline ends. CDR1 is SGHRS and CDR2 is YFSETQ in the germline V gene.

The V gene is TRBV28, the J gene TRBJ2-7; weak D call: TRBD2 (6 bases). Germline V gene data show CDR1 as MDHEN and CDR2 as SYDVKM. This CDR3 comprises 11 residues. Trimming pared 11 bases from V and 3 bases from J, leaving 11 bases between. The CDR3 loop reads CASNGGYEQYV. CDR3 in DNA: TGTGCCTCAAACGGGGGCTACGAGCAGTACGTC.

The chain joins TRBV18 to TRBJ1-2; no clear D. Germline V gives CDR1 KGHSH, CDR2 LQKENI. The CDR3 runs 14 residues. The ends were cut back, 1 base at V and 4 bases at J, with 10 bases in the middle. Here the CDR3 reads CASSPRAETYGYTF. Here the CDR3 DNA reads TGTGCCAGCTCACCACGGGCGGAAACCTATGGCTACACCTTC.

V is TRBV6-2 or TRBV6-3 and J is TRBJ2-3, with D perhaps being TRBD1 or TRBD2 (6 bases each). The germline V and J ends were trimmed by 2 bases and 8 bases, with 20 bases remaining between them. The CDR3 is 16 residues long. Germline V gene lookup returns CDR1 MNHEY and CDR2 SVGEGT. Here the CDR3 DNA reads TGTGCCAGCAGTTACAATTCCGGGGGCAGTCCACGTACGCAGTATTTT. Translated, it gives CASSYNSGGSPRTQYF.

The chain recombines TRBV4-3 with TRBJ2-7; D perhaps matches TRBD1 (6 bases). The ends were cut back, 2 bases at V and 4 bases at J, with 15 bases in the middle. CDR1 and CDR2 (germline): LGHNA, YSLEER. The CDR3 runs to 15 residues. The CDR3 coding sequence is TGCGCCAGCAGCCAACGGACAGACATCGCTTACGAGCAGTACGTC. It is translated as CASSQRTDIAYEQYV.

This chain joins TRBV30 and TRBJ1-2, with D possibly matching TRBD1 (5 bases). V lost 0 bases, J lost 2 bases, and 19 bases lay in between. The CDR3 is 17 residues long. CDR1 and CDR2 from the germline V gene are GTSNPN and SVGIG (reference sequence). The CDR3 nucleotides read TGTGCCTGGAGTGTAGGTCCGGACACCGGTATGAACTATGGCTACACCTTC. Translation gives CAWSVGPDTGMNYGYTF.

The rearrangement uses TRBV14 and TRBJ2-5; D gene unclear. Germline V CDR1 and CDR2: SGHDN, FVKESK. V was cut by 2 bases and J by 5 bases, with 12 bases left in between. This CDR3 has 14 amino acids. The CDR3 loop reads CASSQSRLRETQYF. CDR3 DNA sequence: TGTGCCAGCAGCCAAAGCAGACTTCGGGAGACCCAGTACTTC. The full variable domain, rest sourced from reference TRBV14 and TRBJ2-5, is EAGVTQFPSHSVIEKGQTVTLRCDPISGHDNLYWYRRVMGKEIKFLLHFVKESKQDESGMPNNRFLAERTGGTYSTLKVQPAELEDSGVYFCASSQSRLRETQYFGPGTRLLVL.

The chain joins TRBV5-1 to TRBJ2-2, with 9 bases aligning to TRBD2. Germline CDR1 SGHRS, CDR2 YFSETQ. The CDR3 runs 16 residues. Trimming cost V 0 bases and J 3 bases; bases outside gene matches: 3. CDR3 loop: CASSLAAGGDTGELFF. As DNA, the CDR3 is TGCGCCAGCAGCTTGGCTGCGGGGGGGGACACCGGGGAGCTGTTTTTT.

This chain uses TRBV29-1 with TRBJ2-5; 11 positions agree with TRBD2. The V and J ends lost 7 bases and 3 bases, in that order; junction bases with no gene match: 7. The length of the CDR3 is 14 residues. The V gene's germline CDR1 is SQVTM and CDR2 ANQGSEA. The CDR3 loop reads CSAVAGGPKETQYF. The CDR3, as DNA: TGCAGCGCCGTAGCGGGGGGGCCCAAAGAGACCCAGTACTTC.

This clone was counted a few times. The chain has TRBV10-3 and TRBJ2-2; D remains unclear. This CDR3 spans 13 amino acids. V lost 0 bases and J lost 6, with 5 bases in between. Germline CDR1 and CDR2: ENHRY and SYGVKD. The CDR3 sequence is CAISESVAGELFF. DNA for the CDR3: TGTGCCATCAGTGAGTCGGTGGCCGGGGAGCTGTTTTTT.

The chain is built from TRBV5-1 and TRBJ2-5; maybe TRBD2 (6 bases). The CDR3 extends over 17 amino acids. The V and J ends lost 1 base and 2 bases respectively, with 18 bases between them. Germline V CDR1 and CDR2: SGHRS, YFSETQ. For the CDR3, the DNA is TGCGCCAGCAGCTTGCTTTCCGGGAGCCAAATTCAAGAGACCCAGTACTTC. This gives the protein CASSLLSGSQIQETQYF. The full variable domain, in which reference TRBV5-1 and TRBJ2-5 provide the parts outside the CDR3, is KAGVTQTPRYLIKTRGQQVTLSCSPISGHRSVSWYQQTPGQGLQFLFEYFSETQRNKGNFPGRFSGRQFSNSRSEMNVSTLELGDSALYLCASSLLSGSQIQETQYFGPGTRLLVL.

This clone appeared a single time. V is TRBV6-5 and J is TRBJ2-1; D may be TRBD2 (6 bases). V dropped 4 bases and J dropped 9 bases, with 16 bases sitting between them. CDR1 is MNHEY and CDR2 is SVGAGI in the germline V gene. This CDR3 has 14 residues. CDR3 sequence (DNA): TGTGCCAGCAGTTGGGGCGGGGAACGAAGTGAGCAGTTCTTC. Translation: CASSWGGERSEQFF.